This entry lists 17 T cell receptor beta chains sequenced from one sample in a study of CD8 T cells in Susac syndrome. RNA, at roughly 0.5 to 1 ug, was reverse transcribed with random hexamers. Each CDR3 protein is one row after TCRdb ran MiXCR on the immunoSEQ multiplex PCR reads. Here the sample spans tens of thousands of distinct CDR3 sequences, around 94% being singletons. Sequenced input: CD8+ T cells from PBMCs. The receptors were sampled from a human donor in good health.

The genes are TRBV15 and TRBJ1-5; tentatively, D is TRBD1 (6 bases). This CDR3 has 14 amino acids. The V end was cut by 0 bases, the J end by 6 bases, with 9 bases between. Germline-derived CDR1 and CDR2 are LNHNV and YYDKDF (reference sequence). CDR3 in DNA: TGTGCCACCAGCAGAGACAGGGGCGGTCAGCCCCAGCATTTT. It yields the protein CATSRDRGGQPQHF.

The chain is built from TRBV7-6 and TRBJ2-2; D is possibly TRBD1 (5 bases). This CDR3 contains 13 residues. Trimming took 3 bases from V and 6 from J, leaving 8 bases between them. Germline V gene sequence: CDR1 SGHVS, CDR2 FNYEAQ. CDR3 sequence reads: CASSFPRAGELFF. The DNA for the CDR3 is TGTGCCAGCAGCTTTCCCAGGGCCGGGGAGCTGTTTTTT.

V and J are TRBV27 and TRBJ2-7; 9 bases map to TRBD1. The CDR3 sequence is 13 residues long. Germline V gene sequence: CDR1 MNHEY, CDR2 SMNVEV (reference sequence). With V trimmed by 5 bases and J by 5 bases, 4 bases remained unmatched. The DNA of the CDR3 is TGTGCCAGCAGTCCAGGGACAGGGAACGAGCAGTACGTC. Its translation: CASSPGTGNEQYV.

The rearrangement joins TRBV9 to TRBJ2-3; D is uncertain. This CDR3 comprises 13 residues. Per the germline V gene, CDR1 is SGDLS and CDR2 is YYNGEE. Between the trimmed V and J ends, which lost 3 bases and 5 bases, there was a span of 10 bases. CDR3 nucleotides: TGTGCCAGCAGCGCCGCGGCCTTAGATACGCAGTATTTT. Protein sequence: CASSAAALDTQYF. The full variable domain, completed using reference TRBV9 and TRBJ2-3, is DSGVTQTPKHLITATGQRVTLRCSPRSGDLSVYWYQQSLDQGLQFLIQYYNGEERAKGNILERFSAQQFPDLHSELNLSSLELGDSALYFCASSAAALDTQYFGPGTRLTVL.

The CDR3 coding sequence is TGTGCCAGCAGCCAAATCCGAGGGACAGGGGGAGGCAATGAGCAGTTCTTC. Protein sequence: CASSQIRGTGGGNEQFF. The gene calls are TRBV3-1 and TRBJ2-1; TRBD1 matches at 11 bases. This CDR3 spans 17 amino acids. Germline trimming cut 2 bases from V and 6 bases from J; bases unmatched to any gene: 9. Germline CDR1 is LGHDT and CDR2 is YNNKEL (reference sequence).

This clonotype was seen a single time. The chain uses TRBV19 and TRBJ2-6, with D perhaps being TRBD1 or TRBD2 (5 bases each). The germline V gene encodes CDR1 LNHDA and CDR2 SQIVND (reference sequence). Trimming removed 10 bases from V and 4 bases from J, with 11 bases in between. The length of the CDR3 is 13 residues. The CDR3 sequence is CAIRGSGANVLTF. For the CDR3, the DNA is TGTGCCATCCGGGGCTCCGGGGCCAACGTCCTGACTTTC.

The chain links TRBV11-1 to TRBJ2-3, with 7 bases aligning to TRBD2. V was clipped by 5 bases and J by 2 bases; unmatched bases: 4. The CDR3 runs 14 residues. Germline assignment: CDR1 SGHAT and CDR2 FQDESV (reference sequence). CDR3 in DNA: TGTGCCAGCAGCCAACTAGCGAACACAGATACGCAGTATTTT. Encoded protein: CASSQLANTDTQYF.

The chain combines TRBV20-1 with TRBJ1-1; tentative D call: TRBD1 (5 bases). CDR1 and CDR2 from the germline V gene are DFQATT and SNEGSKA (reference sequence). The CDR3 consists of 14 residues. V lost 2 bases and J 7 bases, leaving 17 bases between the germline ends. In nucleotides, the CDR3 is TGCAGTGCTAGAAGTTCCGCAGGGCCCCATGAAGCTTTCTTT. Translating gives CSARSSAGPHEAFF.

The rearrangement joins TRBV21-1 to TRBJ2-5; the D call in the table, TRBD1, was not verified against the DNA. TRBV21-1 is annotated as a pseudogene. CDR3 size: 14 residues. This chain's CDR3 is CASSSYQPLGTQYF. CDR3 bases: TGTGCCAGCAGCAGCTACCAGCCCCTCGGAACCCAGTACTTC.

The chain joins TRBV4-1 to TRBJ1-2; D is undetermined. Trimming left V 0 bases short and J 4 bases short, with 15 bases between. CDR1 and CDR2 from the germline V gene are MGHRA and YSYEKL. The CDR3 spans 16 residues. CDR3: CASSQEWGSAFYGYTF. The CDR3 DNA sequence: TGCGCCAGCAGCCAAGAATGGGGTTCGGCCTTCTATGGCTACACCTTC.

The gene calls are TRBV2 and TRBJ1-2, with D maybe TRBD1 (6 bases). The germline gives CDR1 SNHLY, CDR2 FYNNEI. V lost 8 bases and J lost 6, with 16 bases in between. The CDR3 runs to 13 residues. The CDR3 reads CASPEGGAHGYTF. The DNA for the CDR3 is TGTGCCAGCCCCGAAGGGGGGGCGCATGGCTACACCTTC.

CDR3 sequence: CASSSWDGYEQYF. The CDR3 DNA reads TGTGCCAGCAGCTCCTGGGACGGCTACGAGCAGTACTTC. This sequence joins TRBV5-5 and TRBJ2-7, with D perhaps matching TRBD1 or TRBD2 (5 bases each). The V end lost 3 bases, the J end lost 3 bases, and 10 bases lay between the germline ends. The CDR3 contains 13 residues. Per the germline V gene, CDR1 is SGHKS and CDR2 is YYEKEE (reference sequence).

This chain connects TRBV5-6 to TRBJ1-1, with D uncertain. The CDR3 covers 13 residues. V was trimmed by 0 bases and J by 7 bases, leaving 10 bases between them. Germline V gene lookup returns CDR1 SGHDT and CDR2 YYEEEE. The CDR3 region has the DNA TGTGCCAGCAGCTTGGTGGTTCAGCGTGAAGCTTTCTTT. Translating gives CASSLVVQREAFF. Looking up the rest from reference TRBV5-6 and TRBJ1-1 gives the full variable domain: DAGVTQSPTHLIKTRGQQVTLRCSPKSGHDTVSWYQQALGQGPQFIFQYYEEEERQRGNFPDRFSGHQFPNYSSELNVNALLLGDSALYLCASSLVVQREAFFGQGTRLTVV.

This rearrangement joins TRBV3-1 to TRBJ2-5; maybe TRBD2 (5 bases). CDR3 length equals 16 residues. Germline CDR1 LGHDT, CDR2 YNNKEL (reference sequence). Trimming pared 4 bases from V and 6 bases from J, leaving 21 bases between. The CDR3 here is CASSRPRTGSWQTQYF. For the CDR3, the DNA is TGTGCCAGCAGCCGGCCTAGGACGGGGAGTTGGCAGACCCAGTACTTC.

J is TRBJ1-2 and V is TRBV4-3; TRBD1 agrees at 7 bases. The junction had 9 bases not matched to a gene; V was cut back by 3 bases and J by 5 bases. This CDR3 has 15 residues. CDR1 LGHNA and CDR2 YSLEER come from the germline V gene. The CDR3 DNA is TGCGCCAGCAGCCAGGAAGGAGGGGGCTGGTATGGCTACACCTTC. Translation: CASSQEGGGWYGYTF.

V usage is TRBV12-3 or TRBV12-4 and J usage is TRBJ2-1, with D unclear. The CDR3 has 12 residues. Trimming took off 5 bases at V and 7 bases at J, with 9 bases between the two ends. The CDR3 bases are TGTGCCAGCAGTATCTTCCTGAATGAGCAGTTCTTC. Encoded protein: CASSIFLNEQFF.

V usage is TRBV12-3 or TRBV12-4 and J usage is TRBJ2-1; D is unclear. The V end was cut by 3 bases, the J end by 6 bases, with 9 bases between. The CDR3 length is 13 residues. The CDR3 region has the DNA TGTGCCAGCAGTTTTTCGGGTTTCAATGAGCAGTTCTTC. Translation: CASSFSGFNEQFF.